The 6 T cell receptor beta chains below all came from one sample that was sequenced in a study of blood T cell repertoires in COVID-19. Repertoires were generated with immunoSEQ multiplex PCR, while TCRdb's copy carries only in-frame clones and drops some. The data show roughly 200,000 clones, about nine tenths seen once. What was sequenced was peripheral blood. Receptor source: a man at least 80 years old with acute or convalescent COVID-19.

This rearrangement joins TRBV24-1 to TRBJ2-1; 9 bases line up with TRBD2. CDR3 length equals 18 residues. Germline V gene data show CDR1 as KGHDR and CDR2 as SFDVKD. The V gene end was trimmed by 2 bases and the J gene end by 7 bases; junction bases not matched to a gene: 14. This CDR3 reads CATSDSGTVAGVRNEQFF. The DNA for the CDR3 is TGTGCCACCAGTGATTCAGGCACGGTAGCGGGAGTGAGGAATGAGCAGTTCTTC.

The chain links TRBV10-3 to TRBJ1-2; 12 bases line up with TRBD1. The CDR3 runs 16 residues. Germline-derived CDR1 and CDR2 are ENHRY and SYGVKD. The V segment lost 0 bases and the J segment 4 bases; nucleotides outside the gene matches: 3. CDR3 sequence: CAISESRDRGLYGYTF. The CDR3 DNA is TGTGCCATCAGTGAGTCTCGGGACAGGGGGCTCTATGGCTACACCTTC.

The V and J genes are TRBV25-1 and TRBJ1-1, with D possibly TRBD1 on 5 matching bases. The CDR3 contains 15 residues. Between the trimmed V and J ends, which lost 4 bases and 5 bases, there was a span of 17 bases. Germline V lookup: CDR1 MGHDK, CDR2 SYGVNS. The CDR3 region has the DNA TGTGCCAGCAGTGGATTCCCTCAGGGAGGGACTGAAGCTTTCTTT. Its translation: CASSGFPQGGTEAFF.

The chain combines TRBV19 with TRBJ2-1, with D uncertain. Germline V gene data show CDR1 as LNHDA and CDR2 as SQIVND (reference sequence). CDR3 length: 14 amino acids. The V gene lost 6 bases and the J gene lost 6 bases, with 15 bases spanning the gap. CDR3 sequence reads: CASRKKTQANEQFF. The DNA for the CDR3 is TGTGCCAGTAGGAAGAAGACACAAGCCAATGAGCAGTTCTTC.

V usage is TRBV6-4 and J usage is TRBJ2-3; tentative D call: TRBD2 (6 bases). This CDR3 comprises 14 residues. Looked up from germline, CDR1 is MRHNA and CDR2 is SNTAGT. The V gene lost 3 bases and the J gene lost 5 bases, with 12 bases spanning the gap. CDR3 in amino acids: CASSEGQGGDTQYF. The CDR3 nucleotides are TGTGCCAGCAGTGAAGGGCAGGGAGGAGATACGCAGTATTTT.

The CDR3 loop is CASSLELPNEQFF. The CDR3 bases are TGTGCCAGCAGCTTGGAACTGCCCAATGAGCAGTTCTTC. The gene calls are TRBV5-5 and TRBJ2-1; the D is unclear. Trimming took off 0 bases at V and 6 bases at J, with 7 bases between the two ends. The CDR3 loop spans 13 amino acids. CDR1 and CDR2 (germline): SGHKS, YYEKEE (reference sequence). Full variable domain (outside the CDR3, taken from reference TRBV5-5 and TRBJ2-1): DAGVTQSPTHLIKTRGQQVTLRCSPISGHKSVSWYQQVLGQGPQFIFQYYEKEERGRGNFPDRFSARQFPNYSSELNVNALLLGDSALYLCASSLELPNEQFFGPGTRLTVL.